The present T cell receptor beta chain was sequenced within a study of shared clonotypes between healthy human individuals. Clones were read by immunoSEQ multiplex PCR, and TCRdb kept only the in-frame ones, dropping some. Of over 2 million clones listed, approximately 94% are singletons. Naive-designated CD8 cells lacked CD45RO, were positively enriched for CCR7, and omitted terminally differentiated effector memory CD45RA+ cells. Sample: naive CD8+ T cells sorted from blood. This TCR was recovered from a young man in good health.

CDR3 loop: CASSPFSPGNEQFF. Written as DNA, the CDR3 is TGTGCCAGCAGTCCCTTTTCGCCCGGCAATGAGCAGTTCTTC. The V call is TRBV6-5, the J call TRBJ2-1; D remains ambiguous. Germline V gives CDR1 MNHEY, CDR2 SVGAGI. V was trimmed by 5 bases and J by 6 bases, leaving 14 bases between them. The CDR3 runs to 14 residues.